The 3 T cell receptor beta chains below all came from one sample that was sequenced in a study of blood T cell repertoires in COVID-19 (dated by TCRdb to 2018 to 2020). Receptors were amplified or captured by the immunoSEQ multiplex PCR assay. TCRdb's version of the immuneACCESS table is confined to in-frame rearrangements and falls short of the full clone set. An unresolved V gene accounts for under half of the shortfall where checked; the remainder is of unknown origin. The sample table records about 210,000 clones; around four fifths of these occur just once. The ten top clones hold roughly 8.2% of the sample. Material for sequencing was peripheral blood. Every receptor here comes from a woman between 50 and 59 years old with acute or convalescent COVID-19.

This clone was observed a few times. V and J are TRBV28 and TRBJ1-5; D remains unclear. Germline V lookup: CDR1 MDHEN, CDR2 SYDVKM. This CDR3 spans 12 amino acids. V lost 5 bases and J 7 bases, leaving 9 bases between the germline ends. CDR3 in amino acids: CASSLPGQPQHF. The CDR3 DNA follows: TGTGCCAGCAGTCTACCGGGGCAGCCCCAGCATTTT. The full variable domain, rest sourced from reference TRBV28 and TRBJ1-5, is DVKVTQSSRYLVKRTGEKVFLECVQDMDHENMFWYRQDPGLGLRLIYFSYDVKMKEKGDIPEGYSVSREKKERFSLILESASTNQTSMYLCASSLPGQPQHFGDGTRLSIL.

This chain connects TRBV24-1 to TRBJ2-3; 7 bases align to TRBD2. V lost 9 bases and J lost 2; bases outside the gene matches: 10. This CDR3 is 15 amino acids long. From germline, CDR1 is KGHDR and CDR2 SFDVKD. The CDR3 spells CATSTPSGHTDTQYF. The CDR3, as DNA: TGTGCCACCTCCACGCCTAGCGGTCACACAGATACGCAGTATTTT.

The genes are TRBV25-1 and TRBJ2-7, with TRBD2 matching over 12 bases. There are 16 residues in the CDR3. The J segment lost 3 bases and the V segment lost 2 bases, leaving 5 bases of the junction unmatched. Germline V gene lookup returns CDR1 MGHDK and CDR2 SYGVNS. The CDR3 here is CASSEALTSGSYEQYF. In DNA, the CDR3 is TGTGCCAGCAGTGAAGCGTTGACTAGCGGGAGCTACGAGCAGTACTTC.